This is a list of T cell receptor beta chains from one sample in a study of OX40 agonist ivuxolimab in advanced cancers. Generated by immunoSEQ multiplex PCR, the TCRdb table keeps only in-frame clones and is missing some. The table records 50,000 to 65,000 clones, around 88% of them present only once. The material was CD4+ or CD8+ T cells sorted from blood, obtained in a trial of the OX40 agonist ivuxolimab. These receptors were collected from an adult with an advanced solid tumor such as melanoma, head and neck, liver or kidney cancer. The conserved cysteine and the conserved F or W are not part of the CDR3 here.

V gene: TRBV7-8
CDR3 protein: ASSPGPRIRADTQY

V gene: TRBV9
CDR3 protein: ASSAQPDRAVYTEAF

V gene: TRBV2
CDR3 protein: ASSGGASGSKFTDTQY

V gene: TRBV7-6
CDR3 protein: ASSLEGMNTGELF

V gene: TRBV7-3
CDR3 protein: ASSLTSSPGELF

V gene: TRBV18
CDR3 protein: ASSPASNSYEQY

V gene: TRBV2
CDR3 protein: ASSVLEETFGELF

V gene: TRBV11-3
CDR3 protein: ASSLDFRGRTNYGYT

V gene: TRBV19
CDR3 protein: ASSKTGQLSSYEQY

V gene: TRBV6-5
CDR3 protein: ASSYVGLQETQY

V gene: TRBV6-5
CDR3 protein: ASSYSFGGMGTEAF

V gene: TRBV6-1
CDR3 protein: ASSVDQYQPQH

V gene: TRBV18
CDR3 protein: ASSRGNEKLF

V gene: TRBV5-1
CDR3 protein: ASSLVGRRGSDTQY

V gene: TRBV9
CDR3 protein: ASSYGDTQY

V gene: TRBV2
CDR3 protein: ASVSGAFPYEQY

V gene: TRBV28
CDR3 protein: ASSSGHPGSS

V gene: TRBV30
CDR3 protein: AWSQGVNEKLF

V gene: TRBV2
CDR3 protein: ASKGLDGFNEQF

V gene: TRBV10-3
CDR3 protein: AISEGDRYNEQF

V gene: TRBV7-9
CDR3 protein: ASSLAGVETQY

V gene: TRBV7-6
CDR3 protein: ASSLATDWGGNYGYT